This T cell receptor beta chain was recorded in a study of identical twins. Study observations and caveats: Rather than following the same donors, the conclusions depended on cross-sectional statistical analysis. Invariant MAIT and iNKT cells may have partly biased zero-insertion analyses. Out-of-frame TCR alpha sharing in monozygotic twins exceeded recombination model predictions.

Everyone who gave samples was a healthy Caucasian. This clonotype was seen many times. What it binds is not known. Each CDR3 protein is one row after TCRdb ran MiXCR on the 5' RACE reads. Counted here are around 450,000 distinct CDR3 sequences, 14% occurring once; the ten biggest clones make up about 0.54%. The data were also submitted as part of a second study, on yellow fever vaccine responses in identical twins.

The sequence was collected from a young woman in good health. The sample taken for sequencing was CD4+ T cells sorted from blood.

In nucleotides, the CDR3 is TGTGCCAGCAGCTTCACCGGGAACCTAGGCGGGGAGCTGTTTTTT. Amino acid sequence: CASSFTGNLGGELFF. The chain recombines TRBV7-9 with TRBJ2-2; TRBD2 is a possible D gene (5 bases). Trimming took off 3 bases at V and 7 bases at J, with 15 bases between the two ends. Germline V gene data show CDR1 as SEHNR and CDR2 as FQNEAQ (reference sequence). This CDR3 has 15 residues.